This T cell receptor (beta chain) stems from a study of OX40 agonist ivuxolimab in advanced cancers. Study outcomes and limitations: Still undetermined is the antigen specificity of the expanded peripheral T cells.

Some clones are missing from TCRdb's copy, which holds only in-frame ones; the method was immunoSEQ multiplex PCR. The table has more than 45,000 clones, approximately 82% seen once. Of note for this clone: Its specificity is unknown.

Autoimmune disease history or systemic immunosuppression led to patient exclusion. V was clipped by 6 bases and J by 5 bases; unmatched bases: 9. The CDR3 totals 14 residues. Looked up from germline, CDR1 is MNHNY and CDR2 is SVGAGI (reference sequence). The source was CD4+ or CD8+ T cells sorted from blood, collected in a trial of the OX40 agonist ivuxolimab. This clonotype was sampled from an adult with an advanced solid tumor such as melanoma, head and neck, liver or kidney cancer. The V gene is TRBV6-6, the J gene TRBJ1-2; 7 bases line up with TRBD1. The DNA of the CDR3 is TGTGCCAGCAGAAGGGACAGCCAAGCTTATGGCTACACCTTC. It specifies CASRRDSQAYGYTF.